These 5 T cell receptor beta chains were sequenced from one sample in a study of Graves' ophthalmopathy and Graves' hyperthyroidism. Amplification of the TCR beta CDR3 regions used RNA transcripts (as template). Investigators did first-round RT-PCR with HTBI primers, then second-round multiplex PCR. One entry per CDR3 protein, called by TCRdb with MiXCR from the multiplex PCR reads. Seen here are roughly 700,000 distinct CDR3 sequences, 35% to 50% observed once, and the top ten hold about 40%. The specimen sequenced was peripheral blood. Source of these receptors: an adult man with Graves' ophthalmopathy.

The J gene is TRBJ1-3, the V gene TRBV7-9, with TRBD1 matching 8 bases. This CDR3 region has 21 residues. V was pared by 5 bases and J by 0 bases, with 21 bases of the junction left unmatched. Germline V CDR1 and CDR2: SEHNR, FQNEAQ (reference sequence). CDR3 nucleotide sequence: TGTGCCAGCAGCACACCGGGACAGGTTCGCGGCCCTCAGAGCTCTGGAAACACCATATATTTT. Residues: CASSTPGQVRGPQSSGNTIYF.

Ten or more counts support this clonotype. The chain links TRBV6-6 to TRBJ2-5, with D possibly being TRBD2 (5 bases). This CDR3 is built from 13 residues. Germline CDR1 reads MNHNY; CDR2 reads SVGAGI (reference sequence). The ends were cut back, 11 bases at V and 5 bases at J, with 18 bases in the middle. This CDR3 is CASLRGFGETQYF. The DNA for the CDR3 is TGTGCCTCGCTGCGAGGGTTCGGTGAGACCCAGTACTTC.

The V gene is TRBV11-1, the J gene TRBJ2-7; 9 bases map to TRBD2. There are 18 residues in the CDR3. The trim removed 5 bases at V and 1 base at J, leaving 15 bases unmatched. CDR1 is SGHAT and CDR2 is FQDESV in the germline V gene (reference sequence). The CDR3 region is CASSVAPSGRHQSYEQYF. Written as DNA, the CDR3 is TGTGCCAGCAGCGTCGCCCCCAGCGGGAGGCACCAGTCCTACGAGCAGTACTTC.

The rearrangement joins TRBV9 to TRBJ1-5, with a tentative D call TRBD1 (6 bases). V lost 3 bases and J 9 bases, leaving 16 bases between the germline ends. This CDR3 is 14 amino acids long. CDR1 is SGDLS, CDR2 YYNGEE, per germline. CDR3 protein: CASSEGGGLRPQHF. In nucleotides, the CDR3 is TGTGCCAGCAGCGAGGGCGGGGGCCTCCGGCCCCAGCATTTT. Looking up the rest from reference TRBV9 and TRBJ1-5 gives the full variable domain: DSGVTQTPKHLITATGQRVTLRCSPRSGDLSVYWYQQSLDQGLQFLIQYYNGEERAKGNILERFSAQQFPDLHSELNLSSLELGDSALYFCASSEGGGLRPQHFGDGTRLSIL.

This clonotype showed up many times. This chain uses TRBV15 with TRBJ2-5, with a tentative D call TRBD1 (5 bases). The CDR3 is 14 residues long. CDR1 and CDR2 from the germline V gene are LNHNV and YYDKDF (reference sequence). Trimming took off 3 bases at V and 3 bases at J, with 11 bases between the two ends. As DNA, the CDR3 is TGTGCCACCAGCAGGCCCTCCAGGGAAGAGACCCAGTACTTC. Its translation is CATSRPSREETQYF.